Sequencing of this T cell receptor beta chain was carried out in a study of blood T cell repertoires in COVID-19. Study details: Both acute and convalescent COVID-19 samples were obtained from the United States, Italy and Spain. Sources were T cells, B-cell-depleted T cells, or PBMCs; the material itself was cDNA or gDNA.

CDR3 length equals 14 residues. CDR1 MDHEN and CDR2 SYDVKM come from the germline V gene. V gave up 7 bases and J gave up 3 bases, with 13 bases separating them. This clone was seen just once. Assay used: immunoSEQ multiplex PCR; TCRdb lists only in-frame clones, some missing. The table lists some 210,000 clones, 80% of them singletons. Individuals drawn from around 25 US areas were roughly 18 to 95 years old. Participants reported their clinical history, and cohort assignment relied on those reports. Sequencing was done on a sample of PBMCs or T cells enriched from blood (not recorded which). The genes are TRBV28 and TRBJ2-1; D unclear. The TCR sequence derives from a man aged 25 to 45 with acute COVID-19. The CDR3 coding sequence is TGTGCCAGCATGCCCGTCAGGCGCTACAATGAGCAGTTCTTC. Translating gives CASMPVRRYNEQFF.